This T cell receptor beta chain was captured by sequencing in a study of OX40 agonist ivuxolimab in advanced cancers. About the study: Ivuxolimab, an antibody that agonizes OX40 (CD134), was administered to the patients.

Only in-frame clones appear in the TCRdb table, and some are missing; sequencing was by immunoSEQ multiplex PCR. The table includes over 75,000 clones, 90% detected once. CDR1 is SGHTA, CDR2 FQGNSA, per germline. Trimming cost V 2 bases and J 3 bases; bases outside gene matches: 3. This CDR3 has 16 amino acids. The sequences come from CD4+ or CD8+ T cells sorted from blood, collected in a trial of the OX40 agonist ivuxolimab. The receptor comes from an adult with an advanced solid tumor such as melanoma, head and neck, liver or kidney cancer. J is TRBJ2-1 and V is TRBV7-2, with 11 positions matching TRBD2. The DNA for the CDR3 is TGTGCCAGCAGCTTATTAGCGGGAGGGAACTACAATGAGCAGTTCTTC. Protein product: CASSLLAGGNYNEQFF.